This T cell receptor (beta chain) was sequenced during a study of glioma-infiltrating T cells. Study findings and constraints: Tissue and blood shared very few CDR3 sequences. Above-expected tissue-blood divergence occurred in all gliomas, most in low-grade ones.

Amplification of TCR alpha and beta CDR3 regions from RNA used iRepertoire nested multiplex PCR. TCRdb called the multiplex PCR reads again in MiXCR, with one record for every CDR3 protein. This table holds fewer than 200,000 distinct CDR3 sequences, about 47% found once. On this clonotype: Its antigen is still unknown.

The CDR3 has 15 residues. V dropped 6 bases and J dropped 4; count of bases not matched to a gene: 9. Germline lookup yields CDR1 MNHEY and CDR2 SMNVEV (reference sequence). The receptor comes from a human donor with low-grade glioma or glioblastoma, undergoing nonglioma brain surgery, or in good health (not recorded which). The chain has TRBV27 and TRBJ2-3; 8 nucleotides align to TRBD2. The sequencing sample was made of glioma tissue, nonneoplastic brain tissue, or PBMCs (not recorded which). The CDR3 loop is CASSPLSGRADTQYF. The CDR3, as DNA: TGTGCCAGCAGCCCCCTAAGCGGGAGAGCAGATACGCAGTATTTT.